This T cell receptor beta chain was retrieved from a study of shared clonotypes between healthy human individuals. In the study overall: The donor pool was made up of two women and three men aged 18 to 49. Study-wide results and caveats: The sharing of 5% to 6.5% of naive CD4 clonotypes was seen across a handful of donors. Memory subsets had estimated richness that was generally smaller than that of naive subsets.

About this clone: Its target is unknown.

Sorted-subset replicate PCRs used roughly 210 ng of genomic DNA. This amount corresponded to tens of thousands of T cell genomes. TCRdb's copy holds only in-frame clones and misses some; the assay was immunoSEQ multiplex PCR. The data contain about 2,200,000 clones, 85% to 95% of them singletons. CDR1 MDHEN and CDR2 SYDVKM come from the germline V gene. J gave up 3 bases and V 5 bases, and 12 bases lay outside the gene matches. CDR3 size: 17 residues. Naive CD8 populations comprised CD45RO-negative cells positively selected for CCR7, excluding terminally differentiated effector memory CD45RA+ cells. The chain links TRBV28 to TRBJ1-4; 7 nucleotides match TRBD1. Material for sequencing was naive CD8+ T cells from PBMCs. The receptor comes from a man between 18 and 29 years old in good health. Some clones in this sample may be carry-over from other donors' samples. The CDR3: CASSPRTLQGANEKLFF. CDR3 coding DNA: TGTGCCAGCAGTCCCCGGACGCTTCAGGGGGCTAATGAAAAACTGTTTTTT.